The 7 T cell receptor beta chains in this list originate from one sample, sequenced in a study of Tregs in tolerant kidney transplant recipients. Generated by immunoSEQ multiplex PCR, the TCRdb table keeps only in-frame clones and is missing some. The sample table sets out tens of thousands of clones. The sequencing here drew on CD8+ T cells from blood, taken before the transplant. Receptors originate from a human donor who received a combined kidney and bone marrow transplant.

Worth noting for this clone: The read ends 3 residues before the CDR3 terminus; that terminus is restored from the germline J gene. The chain couples TRBV5-5 to TRBJ2-7; D is unresolved. V lost 4 bases and J lost 1, with 6 bases in between. This CDR3 is built from 12 residues. CDR1 SGHKS and CDR2 YYEKEE come from the germline V gene (reference sequence). Partial CDR3 DNA: TGTGCCAGCAGCCCTCCGTCCTACGAG. Translating it yields CASSPPSYE. The whole CDR3 reads CASSPPSYEQYF.

For this clone: Read coverage stops 3 residues before the CDR3 terminus; the germline J gene supplies the remainder. The chain carries TRBV6-1 and TRBJ1-2; D not certain. V was clipped by 3 bases and J by 4 bases, with 12 bases between them. The CDR3 spans 14 residues. Germline V gives CDR1 MNHNS, CDR2 SASEGT. The covered CDR3 bases are TGTGCCAGCAGTGACAGGAGGAGCATCTATGGC. This gives the protein CASSDRRSIYG. Given in full, the CDR3 is CASSDRRSIYGYTF.

Judged by frequency, this clone is medium-sized (0.01 to 0.1%). The DNA ends 3 residues before the CDR3 does, and the rest of the CDR3 is filled in from the germline J gene. The V gene is TRBV6-2 or TRBV6-3, the J gene TRBJ2-4; no clear D. The CDR3 is made up of 14 amino acids. Germline V gene lookup returns CDR1 MNHEY and CDR2 SVGEGT. V was pared by 5 bases and J by 1 base, with 9 bases between. The CDR3 sequence is CASSKVAAKNIQYF. The sequenced part of the CDR3 DNA is TGTGCCAGCAGTAAAGTTGCGGCCAAAAACATT.

On this clone: Read data end 3 residues before the CDR3 end; the end is taken from the germline J gene. The V and J genes are TRBV6-2 or TRBV6-3 and TRBJ2-7; 10 bases are shared with TRBD1. This CDR3 is 15 amino acids long. Germline trimming cut 5 bases from V and 2 bases from J; bases unmatched to any gene: 6. Germline CDR1 MNHEY, CDR2 SVGEGT. The CDR3 sequence is CASSGDRGSPYEQYF. The part of the CDR3 DNA that was read is TGTGCCAGCAGTGGGGACAGGGGCAGCCCCTACGAG.

Concerning this clone itself: The CDR3 end lies 3 residues beyond the end of the read and is filled in from the germline J gene. V gene TRBV19 combines with J gene TRBJ1-1; TRBD1 might be the D (5 bases). The ends were cut back, 3 bases at V and 4 bases at J, with 12 bases in the middle. The germline V gene encodes CDR1 LNHDA and CDR2 SQIVND (reference sequence). The CDR3 contains 14 residues. CDR3: CASSMVSGSTEAFF. CDR3 DNA (partial): TGTGCCAGTAGTATGGTGTCAGGGAGCACTGAA.

Of note for this clone: The read gets to within 3 residues of the CDR3 end, and the germline J gene fills in the rest. The chain links TRBV7-8 to TRBJ1-5; a possible D gene is TRBD1 (6 bases). CDR3 length equals 14 residues. From germline, CDR1 is SGHVS and CDR2 FQNEAQ. Trimming stripped 3 bases from V and 5 bases from J, with 11 bases between. CDR3 loop: CASSLGTGYQPQHF. The CDR3 bases that were read are TGTGCCAGCAGCTTGGGTACAGGGTATCAGCCC.

Details on this clone: The read finishes 3 residues shy of the CDR3 end, and the germline J gene is used to complete it. The chain links TRBV7-9 to TRBJ1-2; no firm D call. The CDR3 loop spans 15 amino acids. Germline assignment: CDR1 SEHNR and CDR2 FQNEAQ (reference sequence). With 1 base removed from V and 0 bases from J, the gap between germline ends came to 9 bases. Incomplete CDR3 DNA: TGTGCCAGCAGCTTAGGGCAGAATCCTAACTATGGC. This encodes CASSLGQNPNYG. The entire CDR3 protein is CASSLGQNPNYGYTF.